A single sample is the source of the 2 T cell receptor beta chains below, sequenced in a study of regulatory T cells in long-lasting Graves disease. Sequencing libraries for TCR beta were prepared with iRepertoire HTBI primers and Arm-PCR of CDR3 regions. TCRdb re-analysed the multiplex PCR reads in MiXCR, keeping a single row per CDR3 protein. The sample gives 400,000 to 450,000 distinct CDR3 sequences, about 20% of which show up once; approximately 25% is in the top ten. Sample time point: persistent/refractory GD, antithyroid drugs over 5 years with positive TRAb. There was RNA extracted from PBMCs, and the TCR library was made from it. The source material was peripheral blood mononuclear cells (PBMCs), sampled when the disease was refractory, from a patient treated with antithyroid drugs. The receptors were gathered from a female donor with Graves disease.

This clonotype was observed a handful of times. The rearrangement uses TRBV7-3 and TRBJ1-4, with TRBD1 identical over 7 bases. There are 16 residues in the CDR3. The trim removed 3 bases at V and 0 bases at J, leaving 4 bases unmatched. The germline gives CDR1 SGHTA, CDR2 FQGTGA. CDR3 DNA: TGTGCCAGCAGCTTGACAGGGACCGCAACTAATGAAAAACTGTTTTTT. Translation: CASSLTGTATNEKLFF.

This clonotype was observed a few times. The rearrangement links TRBV14 to TRBJ2-7; 8 nucleotides agree with TRBD2. With 4 bases clipped from V and 6 bases from J, the junction kept 8 bases outside the gene matches. This CDR3 is 14 amino acids long. CDR1 is SGHDN, CDR2 FVKESK, per germline. CDR3 loop: CASSPTGGRSEQYF. CDR3 nucleotide sequence: TGTGCCAGCAGCCCTACTGGCGGGAGGAGCGAGCAGTACTTC.